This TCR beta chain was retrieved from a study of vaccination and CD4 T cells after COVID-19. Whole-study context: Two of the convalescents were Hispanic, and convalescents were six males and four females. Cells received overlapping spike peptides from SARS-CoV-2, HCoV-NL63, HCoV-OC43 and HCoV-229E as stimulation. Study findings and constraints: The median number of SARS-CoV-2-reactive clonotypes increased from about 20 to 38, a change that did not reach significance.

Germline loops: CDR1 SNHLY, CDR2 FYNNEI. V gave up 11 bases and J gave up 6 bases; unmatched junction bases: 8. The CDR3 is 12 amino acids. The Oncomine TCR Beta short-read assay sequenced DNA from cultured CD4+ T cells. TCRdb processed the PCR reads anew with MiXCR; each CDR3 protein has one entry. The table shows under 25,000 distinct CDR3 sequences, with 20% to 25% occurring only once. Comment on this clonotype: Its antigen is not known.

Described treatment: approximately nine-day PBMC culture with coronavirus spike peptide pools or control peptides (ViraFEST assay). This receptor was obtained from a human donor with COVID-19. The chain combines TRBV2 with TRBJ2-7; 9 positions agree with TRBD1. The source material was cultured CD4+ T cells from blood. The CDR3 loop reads CAGGTGPSEQYF. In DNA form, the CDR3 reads TGTGCCGGGGGGACAGGGCCTTCCGAGCAGTACTTC.